Reported below is one T cell receptor (beta chain). The antigen is unknown. Other DNA sequences of this sample code for an identical CDR3. Extracted from the samples, RNA was reverse transcribed into cDNA to serve as the sequencing template. Method: immunoSEQ multiplex PCR; TCRdb's copy keeps in-frame clones and lacks some. The sample lists some 150,000 clones; roughly 50% were seen once. In germline, CDR1 is SGHDT, CDR2 YYEEEE. The CDR3 consists of 14 residues. The V and J ends lost 0 bases and 1 base respectively, with 5 bases between them. This specimen belongs to a study of CD8+ T cells in alopecia areata. Study background: Oral tofacitinib, 5 to 10 mg twice daily, was given in an open-label trial. A 6-month off-drug phase came after tofacitinib, which had lasted 6 to 18 months.

Study conclusions and caveats: Especially in alopecia totalis/universalis, lesional scalp showed greater clonality than normal scalp did. Tissue-resident alphabeta T cells belonging to normal skin likewise get sequenced within scalp specimens.

Documented treatment: oral pan-JAK inhibitor, 5-10 mg twice daily. The clonotype comes from a human donor with alopecia areata. The chain combines TRBV5-6 with TRBJ1-5; D remains unclear. The sample in question was CD4+ T cells sorted from blood, obtained at approximately week 56, from a patient treated with tofacitinib. The CDR3 loop is CASSLGRSNQPQHF. The CDR3 DNA sequence: TGTGCCAGCAGCTTGGGAAGGAGCAATCAGCCCCAGCATTTT.